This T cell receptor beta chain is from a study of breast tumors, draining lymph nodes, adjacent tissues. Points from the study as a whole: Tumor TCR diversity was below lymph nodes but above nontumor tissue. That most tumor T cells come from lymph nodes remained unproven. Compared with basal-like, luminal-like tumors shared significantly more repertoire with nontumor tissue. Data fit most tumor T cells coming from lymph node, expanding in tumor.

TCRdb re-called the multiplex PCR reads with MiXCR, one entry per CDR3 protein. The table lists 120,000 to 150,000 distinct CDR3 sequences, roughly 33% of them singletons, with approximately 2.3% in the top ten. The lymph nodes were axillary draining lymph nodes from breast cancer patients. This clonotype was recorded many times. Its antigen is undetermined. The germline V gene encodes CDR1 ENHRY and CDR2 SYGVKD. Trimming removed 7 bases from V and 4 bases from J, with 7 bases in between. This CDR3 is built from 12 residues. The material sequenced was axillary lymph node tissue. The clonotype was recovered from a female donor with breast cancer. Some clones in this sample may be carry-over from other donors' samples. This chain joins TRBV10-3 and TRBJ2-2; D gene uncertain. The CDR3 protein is CAIIVSTGELFF. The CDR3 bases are TGTGCCATCATAGTTTCCACCGGGGAGCTGTTTTTT.